Shown below are 8 T cell receptor beta chains from a single sample sequenced in a study of T cell clones after liver transplantation. TCRdb's table, derived via immunoSEQ multiplex PCR, lists solely in-frame clones and lacks some. The sample records about 11,000 clones, 71% being singletons. This material consisted of CD4+ T cells from blood, taken 32 months after liver transplant. The receptors derive from a human patient who received a liver transplant. Some T cells here may be from the graft donor.

The CDR3 protein is CASSLSPGTANYGYTF. In DNA, the CDR3 is TGTGCCAGCAGTTTAAGTCCCGGGACAGCTAACTATGGCTACACCTTC. The chain has TRBV28 and TRBJ1-2, with 7 bases identical to TRBD1. Germline V CDR1 and CDR2: MDHEN, SYDVKM. V dropped 2 bases and J dropped 0; count of bases not matched to a gene: 6. The CDR3 loop spans 16 amino acids.

The chain employs TRBV27 and TRBJ2-7; TRBD2 is a possible D gene (6 bases). CDR1 and CDR2 from the germline V gene are MNHEY and SMNVEV (reference sequence). There are 14 residues in the CDR3. V was trimmed by 3 bases and J by 0 bases, leaving 9 bases between them. The DNA for the CDR3 is TGTGCCAGCAGTTTCGCCGGGAGCTCCTACGAGCAGTACTTC. Protein sequence: CASSFAGSSYEQYF.

The chain employs TRBV6-5 and TRBJ2-3, with D perhaps assigned TRBD1 or TRBD2 (6 bases each). The CDR3 contains 15 residues. Germline values: CDR1 MNHEY, CDR2 SVGAGI. Trimming removed 2 bases from V and 4 bases from J, with 13 bases in between. In nucleotides, the CDR3 is TGTGCCAGCAGTTACAGGTCAGGGGAGGCAGATACGCAGTATTTT. As protein: CASSYRSGEADTQYF.

The chain links TRBV2 to TRBJ1-5, with 11 bases that match TRBD1. Germline CDR1 and CDR2: SNHLY and FYNNEI. The CDR3 spans 17 residues. Trimming cost V 6 bases and J 6 bases; bases outside gene matches: 13. The CDR3 sequence: CASSSYRDRGSGQPQHF. CDR3 DNA: TGTGCCAGCAGCTCTTACCGGGACAGGGGGTCGGGTCAGCCCCAGCATTTT.

By sample fraction, this clone is medium-sized (0.01 to 0.1%). This rearrangement joins TRBV4-2 to TRBJ2-7; maybe TRBD1 (5 bases). Deletions cut 0 bases from V and 4 bases from J, with 7 bases between. CDR1 is LGHNA and CDR2 is YNFKEQ in the germline V gene. The CDR3 length is 13 residues. CDR3 bases: TGTGCCAGCAGCCAAGAGCCAGGGTACGAGCAGTACTTC. Protein sequence: CASSQEPGYEQYF.

The chain is built from TRBV11-3 and TRBJ2-1, with 14 bases identical to TRBD2. This CDR3 has 16 residues. V was clipped by 5 bases and J by 11 bases; unmatched bases: 11. The germline CDR1 and CDR2 sequences are SGHNT and YENEEA. DNA for the CDR3: TGTGCCAGCAGCCCGCCCGGGACTAGCGGGAGTATTAAGCAGTTCTTC. Translating gives CASSPPGTSGSIKQFF.

This chain links TRBV4-3 with TRBJ1-2; D is perhaps TRBD1 (5 bases). The CDR3 totals 16 residues. Germline V gene sequence: CDR1 LGHNA, CDR2 YSLEER. V was trimmed by 0 bases and J by 2 bases, leaving 13 bases between them. The CDR3: CASSQDVGDANYGYTF. The CDR3, as DNA: TGCGCCAGCAGCCAAGATGTGGGGGACGCAAACTATGGCTACACCTTC.

The chain uses TRBV5-8 and TRBJ2-2; unclear D gene. Germline CDR1 SGHTS, CDR2 YDEGEE. V lost 1 base and J 2 bases, leaving 9 bases between the germline ends. CDR3 size: 15 residues. For the CDR3, the DNA is TGTGCCAGCAGCTTGTCATGGTCAAACACCGGGGAGCTGTTTTTT. It is translated as CASSLSWSNTGELFF.